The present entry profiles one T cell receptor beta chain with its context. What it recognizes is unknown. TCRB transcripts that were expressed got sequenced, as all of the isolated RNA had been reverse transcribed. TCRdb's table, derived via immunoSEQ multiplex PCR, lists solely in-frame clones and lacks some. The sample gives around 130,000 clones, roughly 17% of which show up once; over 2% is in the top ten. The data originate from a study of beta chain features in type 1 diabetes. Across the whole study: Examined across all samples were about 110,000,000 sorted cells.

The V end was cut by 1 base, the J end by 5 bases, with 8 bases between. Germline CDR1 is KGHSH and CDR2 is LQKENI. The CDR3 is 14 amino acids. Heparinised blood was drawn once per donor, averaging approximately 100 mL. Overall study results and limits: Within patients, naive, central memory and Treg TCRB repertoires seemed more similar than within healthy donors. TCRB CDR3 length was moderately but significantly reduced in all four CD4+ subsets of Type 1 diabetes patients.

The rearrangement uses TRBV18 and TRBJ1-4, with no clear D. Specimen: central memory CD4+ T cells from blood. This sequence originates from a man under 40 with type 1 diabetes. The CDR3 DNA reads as TGTGCCAGCTCACCACAGGGAGGCAATGAAAAACTGTTTTTT. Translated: CASSPQGGNEKLFF.